This T cell receptor (beta chain) was sequenced during a study of CD8 T cells in ankylosing spondylitis. Construction of TCR beta libraries was performed using quantitative 5'-RACE with molecular barcodes. Using its own MiXCR run on the 5' RACE reads, TCRdb lists one record per CDR3 protein. The table shows 200,000 to 300,000 distinct CDR3 sequences, with over 8.5% occurring only once. This clonotype has ten or more counts. What it binds is unknown. CDR1 is SQVTM and CDR2 is ANQGSEA in the germline V gene. V lost 4 bases and J lost 2, with 12 bases in between. The CDR3 has 14 amino acids. Study conclusions and caveats: Disease-linked clones bore a CD8+ phenotype, appearing relatively rarely in peripheral blood.

This receptor was obtained from a male donor with ankylosing spondylitis or in good health (not recorded which). The genes are TRBV29-1 and TRBJ2-1; D possibly corresponds to TRBD1 (7 bases). Sequenced sample: blood, either unsorted or a sorted T cell fraction (not recorded which). The CDR3 loop reads CSVAAGQTYNEQFF. CDR3 nucleotides: TGCAGCGTTGCGGCGGGACAGACCTACAATGAGCAGTTCTTC.